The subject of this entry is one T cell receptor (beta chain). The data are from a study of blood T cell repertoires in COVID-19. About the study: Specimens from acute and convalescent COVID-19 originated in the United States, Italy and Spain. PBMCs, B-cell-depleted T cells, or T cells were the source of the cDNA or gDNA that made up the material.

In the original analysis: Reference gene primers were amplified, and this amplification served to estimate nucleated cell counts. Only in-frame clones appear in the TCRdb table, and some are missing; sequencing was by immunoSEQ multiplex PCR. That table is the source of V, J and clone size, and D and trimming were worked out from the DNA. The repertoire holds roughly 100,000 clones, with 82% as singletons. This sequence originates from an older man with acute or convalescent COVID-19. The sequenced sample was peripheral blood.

The CDR3 protein is CASSPRGSYSGNTIYF. The CDR3, as DNA: TGTGCCAGCAGCCCCCGGGGGTCCTACTCTGGAAACACCATATATTTT. V and J are TRBV9 and TRBJ1-3; TRBD1 is a possible D gene (5 bases). V lost 4 bases and J 0 bases, leaving 14 bases between the germline ends. CDR1 SGDLS and CDR2 YYNGEE come from the germline V gene. This CDR3 contains 16 residues.